The clone carrying this T cell receptor (beta chain) was detected only a few times. The V gene's germline CDR1 is SEHNR and CDR2 FQNEAQ (reference sequence). This CDR3 spans 16 amino acids. V was clipped by 2 bases and J by 3 bases; unmatched bases: 5. The data belong to a study of vaccination and CD4 T cells after COVID-19. On the study more broadly: Post-diagnosis, post-COVID samples were collected after a median around 100 days, ranging 35 to 161. A few convalescent patients underwent sampling at day 14 and then at days 161 to 241 post-vaccination, the study reports.

The time point here: late sampling 161 to 241 days after vaccination in a few convalescent patients. TCRdb processed the PCR reads anew with MiXCR; each CDR3 protein has one entry. The repertoire holds some 27,000 distinct CDR3 sequences, with 51% as singletons. V gene TRBV7-9 combines with J gene TRBJ2-2, with TRBD2 matching 8 bases. This specimen was CD4+ T cells from blood, taken about 7 months after SARS-CoV-2 vaccination. This TCR was recovered from a human donor who had recovered from COVID-19. The CDR3 protein is CASSLTRGGYTGELFF. Written as DNA, the CDR3 is TGTGCCAGCAGCTTAACTCGGGGGGGCTACACCGGGGAGCTGTTTTTT.